The 27 T cell receptor beta chains presented below share a single source sample, sequenced in a study of control samples from healthy donors and cancer patients. Measured with immunoSEQ multiplex PCR; TCRdb has only the in-frame clones, and not every one. The data show 25,000 to 30,000 clones, with roughly 87% seen just once and approximately 3.6% held by the top ten. The sequenced material came from formalin-fixed, paraffin-embedded tissue. These receptors came from a female donor with melanoma.

The chain recombines TRBV9 with TRBJ1-1, with D unclear. The CDR3 covers 14 residues. Trimming shortened V by 0 bases and J by 8 bases, and 14 bases separated the two germline ends. Per germline, CDR1 SGDLS and CDR2 YYNGEE. In DNA form, the CDR3 reads TGTGCCAGCAGCGTAGCGGGAACGGCGGGGGAAGCTTTCTTT. It codes for CASSVAGTAGEAFF.

This chain uses TRBV5-4 with TRBJ2-7, with 12 bases that match TRBD2. The V gene end was trimmed by 4 bases and the J gene end by 4 bases; junction bases not matched to a gene: 18. This CDR3 region has 19 residues. The germline CDR1 and CDR2 sequences are SGHNT and YYREEE (reference sequence). CDR3 protein: CASSLSGTSGLPSLYEQYF. CDR3 bases: TGTGCCAGCAGCCTCAGTGGGACTAGCGGGCTTCCCTCTCTTTACGAGCAGTACTTC.

Note on this clone: One end of the junction varies from germline; a read error may be responsible. This chain uses TRBV11-2 with TRBJ1-4; TRBD1 is a possible D gene (5 bases). Germline CDR1 and CDR2: SGHAT and FQNNGV. The CDR3 is 16 amino acids. DNA for the CDR3: TGTGTCAGCAGCTTCGGCATGGGGGGATCTAATGAAAAACTGTTTTTT. Amino acid sequence: CVSSFGMGGSNEKLFF.

The sample holds one count of this clone. The genes are TRBV7-3 and TRBJ2-1; 10 bases are shared with TRBD2. Germline trimming cut 4 bases from V and 7 bases from J; bases unmatched to any gene: 7. The CDR3 sequence is 15 residues long. Germline V gene sequence: CDR1 SGHTA, CDR2 FQGTGA. CDR3 in DNA: TGTGCCAGCAGCTACCTAGCGGGAGTGGGGAATGAGCAGTTCTTC. It specifies CASSYLAGVGNEQFF.

V gene TRBV7-9 combines with J gene TRBJ1-3; the D is unclear. Trimming pared 5 bases from V and 0 bases from J, leaving 14 bases between. The CDR3 runs 16 residues. CDR1 is SEHNR, CDR2 FQNEAQ, per germline (reference sequence). The CDR3 reads CASSPSRSLSGNTIYF. The CDR3 DNA follows: TGTGCCAGCAGCCCAAGCCGGTCCCTCTCTGGAAACACCATATATTTT.

The table lists this clone with a count of one. This chain links TRBV6-2 or TRBV6-3 with TRBJ2-3; 7 positions match TRBD2. V lost 6 bases to trimming and J lost 5 bases; unmatched junction nucleotides: 14. This CDR3 is built from 16 residues. Looked up from germline, CDR1 is MNHEY and CDR2 is SVGEGT. The CDR3 DNA sequence: TGTGCCAGCAGCCGCGCCTGGGGGGGAGGCAGAGATACGCAGTATTTT. Translating gives CASSRAWGGGRDTQYF.

The V call is TRBV6-2 or TRBV6-3, the J call TRBJ2-1, with 7 bases identical to TRBD2. This CDR3 spans 15 amino acids. Looked up from germline, CDR1 is MNHEY and CDR2 is SVGEGT. The V segment lost 5 bases and the J segment 0 bases; nucleotides outside the gene matches: 4. In nucleotides, the CDR3 is TGTGCCAGCAGTCTAGCGGTACGCTCCTACAATGAGCAGTTCTTC. Amino acids: CASSLAVRSYNEQFF.

This clone was found a few times. The gene calls are TRBV11-2 and TRBJ1-2; 8 bases align to TRBD1. CDR1 is SGHAT and CDR2 is FQNNGV in the germline V gene. V shed 3 bases and J 7 bases; nucleotides not matched to a gene: 7. The CDR3 length is 14 residues. The CDR3: CASSFGQGHSGYTF. The CDR3 nucleotides read TGTGCCAGCAGCTTCGGACAGGGCCATAGTGGCTACACCTTC.

The chain uses TRBV28 and TRBJ1-1, with a possible D match to TRBD1 (6 bases). The CDR3 totals 13 residues. Per germline, CDR1 MDHEN and CDR2 SYDVKM. Trimming pared 7 bases from V and 6 bases from J, leaving 15 bases between. In nucleotides, the CDR3 is TGTGCCAGCACCCAAGGGGGGCGCCCTGAAGCTTTCTTT. Translated: CASTQGGRPEAFF. Full variable domain (outside the CDR3, taken from reference TRBV28 and TRBJ1-1): DVKVTQSSRYLVKRTGEKVFLECVQDMDHENMFWYRQDPGLGLRLIYFSYDVKMKEKGDIPEGYSVSREKKERFSLILESASTNQTSMYLCASTQGGRPEAFFGQGTRLTVV.

Here the CDR3 reads CASSLGQRGNTIYF. The CDR3 nucleotides are TGTGCCAGCAGCTTAGGACAGCGCGGAAACACCATATATTTT. The chain joins TRBV11-2 to TRBJ1-3, with D tentatively TRBD1 (5 bases). V was cut by 1 base and J by 4 bases, with 8 bases left in between. The CDR3 totals 14 residues. Germline-derived CDR1 and CDR2 are SGHAT and FQNNGV.

V and J are TRBV7-2 and TRBJ2-3; 7 nucleotides align to TRBD2. This CDR3 has 14 residues. Germline loops: CDR1 SGHTA, CDR2 FQGNSA. Losses at the gene ends were 5 bases for V and 0 bases for J; bases not matched to a gene: 2. The CDR3 DNA is TGTGCCAGCAGCCAAGCGGGAAGCACAGATACGCAGTATTTT. It encodes CASSQAGSTDTQYF.

J is TRBJ2-3 and V is TRBV24-1; D gene unclear. This CDR3 contains 14 residues. Germline-derived CDR1 and CDR2 are KGHDR and SFDVKD. V was clipped by 5 bases and J by 1 base, with 9 bases between them. The CDR3 here is CATSAVDGTDTQYF. The CDR3 region has the DNA TGTGCCACCAGTGCCGTGGACGGCACAGATACGCAGTATTTT.

The chain links TRBV10-3 to TRBJ1-5; D uncertain. The V end lost 3 bases, the J end lost 3 bases, and 12 bases lay between the germline ends. The CDR3 spans 15 residues. Germline CDR1 and CDR2: ENHRY and SYGVKD. In nucleotides, the CDR3 is TGTGCCATCAGTGACCCAAAACTCCCCAATCAGCCCCAGCATTTT. It yields the protein CAISDPKLPNQPQHF.

In its sample, this clone was seen a few times. This rearrangement joins TRBV15 to TRBJ1-5; 7 nucleotides line up with TRBD1. This CDR3 spans 15 amino acids. Germline values: CDR1 LNHNV, CDR2 YYDKDF (reference sequence). Trimming took 5 bases from V and 4 from J; bases not matched to a gene: 8. CDR3 nucleotides: TGTGCCACCAGCTTAGGGACAGCGATTAATCAGCCCCAGCATTTT. This encodes CATSLGTAINQPQHF.

The chain is built from TRBV11-3 and TRBJ1-1; D gene ambiguous. Germline-derived CDR1 and CDR2 are SGHNT and YENEEA. V shed 2 bases and J shed 1 base, with 5 bases lying between them. This CDR3 spans 13 amino acids. The CDR3 spells CASSLNRNTEAFF. As DNA, the CDR3 is TGTGCCAGCAGCTTAAACAGGAACACTGAAGCTTTCTTT.

The chain recombines TRBV11-2 with TRBJ2-2; the D gene is possibly TRBD2 (6 bases). The CDR3 spans 14 residues. V was pared by 2 bases and J by 5 bases, with 9 bases between. From germline, CDR1 is SGHAT and CDR2 FQNNGV. The CDR3 region has the DNA TGTGCCAGCAGCTTATATGGGGGGACCGGGGAGCTGTTTTTT. This codes for CASSLYGGTGELFF.

This chain joins TRBV9 and TRBJ2-2; D is unclear. This CDR3 contains 11 residues. The germline CDR1 and CDR2 sequences are SGDLS and YYNGEE. Trimming cost V 1 base and J 6 bases, with 1 base left between them. The CDR3 spells CASSVPGELFF. CDR3 coding DNA: TGTGCCAGCAGCGTACCCGGGGAGCTGTTTTTT.

Only a few counts were recorded for this clone. The V call is TRBV28, the J call TRBJ1-2; TRBD1 might be the D (6 bases). The CDR3 loop spans 17 amino acids. With 6 bases removed from V and 2 bases from J, the gap between germline ends came to 22 bases. Germline CDR1 and CDR2: MDHEN and SYDVKM. The CDR3 is CASRQRIGTKLNYGYTF. Here the CDR3 DNA reads TGTGCCAGCAGACAACGGATAGGGACAAAATTAAACTATGGCTACACCTTC.

The rearrangement uses TRBV5-6 and TRBJ2-1; D is perhaps TRBD1 (6 bases). The CDR3 is made up of 16 amino acids. Germline lookup yields CDR1 SGHDT and CDR2 YYEEEE. V lost 2 bases, J lost 1 base, and 13 bases lay in between. The CDR3 is CASSFSPDRSYNEQFF. Written as DNA, the CDR3 is TGTGCCAGCAGCTTCAGCCCAGACAGGTCCTACAATGAGCAGTTCTTC.

This chain joins TRBV6-2 or TRBV6-3 and TRBJ1-5; the D is unclear. Germline CDR1 reads MNHEY; CDR2 reads SVGEGT. Trimming took off 4 bases at V and 1 base at J, with 5 bases between the two ends. This CDR3 is 13 amino acids long. The CDR3 loop reads CASSSGSNQPQHF. CDR3 bases: TGTGCCAGCAGTTCCGGGAGCAATCAGCCCCAGCATTTT.

This chain connects TRBV18 to TRBJ1-6; no definite D call. With 3 bases removed from V and 7 bases from J, the gap between germline ends came to 10 bases. The CDR3 sequence is 14 residues long. From germline, CDR1 is KGHSH and CDR2 LQKENI. CDR3 coding DNA: TGTGCCAGCTCACCCCGGCTTGTCAATTCACCCCTCCACTTT. The encoded protein is CASSPRLVNSPLHF.

V gene TRBV4-1 combines with J gene TRBJ1-5, with 8 bases lining up with TRBD1. Germline V lookup: CDR1 MGHRA, CDR2 YSYEKL. The CDR3 extends over 15 amino acids. J was trimmed by 7 bases and V by 4 bases; bases with no gene match: 9. The CDR3 protein is CASSRETGVAQPQHF. CDR3 in DNA: TGCGCCAGCAGCCGAGAGACAGGGGTTGCGCAGCCCCAGCATTTT.

The CDR3 region is CAIRPQAGLASTDTQYF. CDR3 nucleotides: TGTGCCATCAGGCCCCAGGCGGGACTAGCGAGTACAGATACGCAGTATTTT. The rearrangement links TRBV10-3 to TRBJ2-3; 10 bases are a match to TRBD2. Germline V gene lookup returns CDR1 ENHRY and CDR2 SYGVKD. Trimming cost V 6 bases and J 3 bases; bases outside gene matches: 12. The CDR3 is made up of 17 amino acids.

The chain employs TRBV12-3 or TRBV12-4 and TRBJ1-2, with TRBD1 identical over 7 bases. This CDR3 is built from 13 residues. V dropped 5 bases and J dropped 6; count of bases not matched to a gene: 6. CDR3 residues: CASSPDRVNGYTF. The DNA for the CDR3 is TGTGCCAGCAGTCCCGACAGGGTTAATGGCTACACCTTC.

The chain is built from TRBV3-1 (or the pseudogene TRBV3-2) and TRBJ2-7; the D call may be TRBD1 or TRBD2 (5 bases each). V was clipped by 0 bases and J by 7 bases, with 13 bases between them. CDR1 and CDR2 (germline): LGHDT, YNNKEL (reference sequence). This CDR3 comprises 14 residues. CDR3 sequence reads: CASSQDWGTPEQYF. The CDR3 DNA sequence: TGTGCCAGCAGCCAAGATTGGGGGACCCCTGAGCAGTACTTC.

This chain joins TRBV7-3 and TRBJ2-7; no reliable D call. This CDR3 comprises 15 residues. Germline V gives CDR1 SGHTA, CDR2 FQGTGA. Trimming removed 3 bases at V and 0 bases at J, with 12 bases between. The CDR3 nucleotides read TGTGCCAGCAGCTTCGCCCCCCCCTACTCCTACGAGCAGTACTTC. As protein: CASSFAPPYSYEQYF.

This clone was counted between two and nine times. This chain connects TRBV19 to TRBJ1-1; D might be TRBD1 (6 bases). V lost 4 bases, J lost 3 bases, and 15 bases lay in between. The CDR3 consists of 15 residues. Germline values: CDR1 LNHDA, CDR2 SQIVND (reference sequence). CDR3 residues: CASSTTQGWDTEAFF. In nucleotides, the CDR3 is TGTGCCAGTAGTACCACACAGGGATGGGACACTGAAGCTTTCTTT.